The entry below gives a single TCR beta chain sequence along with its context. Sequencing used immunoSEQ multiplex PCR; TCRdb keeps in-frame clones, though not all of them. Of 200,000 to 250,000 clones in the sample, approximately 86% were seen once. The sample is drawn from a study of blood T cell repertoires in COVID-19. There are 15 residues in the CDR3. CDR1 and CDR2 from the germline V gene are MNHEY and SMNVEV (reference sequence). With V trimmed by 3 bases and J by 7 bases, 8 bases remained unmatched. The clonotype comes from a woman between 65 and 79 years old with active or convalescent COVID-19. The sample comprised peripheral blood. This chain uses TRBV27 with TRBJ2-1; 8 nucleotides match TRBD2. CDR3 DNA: TGTGCCAGCAGTTTCGGGGGGGGCCACGGGAATGAGCAGTTCTTC. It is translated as CASSFGGGHGNEQFF.